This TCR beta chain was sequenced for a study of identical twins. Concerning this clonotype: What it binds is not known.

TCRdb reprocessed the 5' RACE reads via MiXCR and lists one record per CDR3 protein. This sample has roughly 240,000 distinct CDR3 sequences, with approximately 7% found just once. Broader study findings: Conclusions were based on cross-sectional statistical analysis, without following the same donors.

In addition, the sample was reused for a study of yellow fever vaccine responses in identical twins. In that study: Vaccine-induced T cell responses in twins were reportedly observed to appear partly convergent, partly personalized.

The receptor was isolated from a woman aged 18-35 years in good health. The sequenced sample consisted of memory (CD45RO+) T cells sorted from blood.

CDR3 bases: TGTGCCAGCAGCCGGACAGGGATCTCCCCCTCCTACAATGAGCAGTTCTTC. This translates into CASSRTGISPSYNEQFF. This sequence joins TRBV5-6 and TRBJ2-1; the match to TRBD1 covers 8 bases. V dropped 4 bases and J dropped 0; count of bases not matched to a gene: 9. CDR1 and CDR2 from the germline V gene are SGHDT and YYEEEE. CDR3 length: 17 amino acids.